This T cell receptor beta chain was identified during a study of shared clonotypes between healthy human individuals. In regard to this clone: Its target is not known.

On sorted subsets, replicate PCRs used approximately 200 ng DNA, or 25,000 to 35,000 T cell genomes. Per the study methods: Filtering differed for immunoSEQ, which gave only junction sequences without quality scores. Produced via immunoSEQ multiplex PCR; TCRdb's table is partial and in-frame only. The V and J calls and clone size come from that table; D and trimming were worked out from the DNA. The table includes 2 million to 2.5 million clones, just under 95% detected once. Study-level points and caveats: The study found about 5.1% of naive CD4 clonotypes shared across several donors. Represented diversity (both genetic and exposure-history) was limited by the small number of donors.

This CDR3 spans 14 amino acids. CDR1 is ENHRY, CDR2 SYGVKD, per germline. Trimming cost V 2 bases and J 7 bases; bases outside gene matches: 4. The rearrangement uses TRBV10-3 and TRBJ1-2, with 10 bases fitting TRBD1. This TCR derives from a man aged 18 to 29 in good health. Some clones in this sample may be carry-over from other donors' samples. Source material: naive CD4+ T cells from PBMCs. The subset is: CD45RA+ positively selected. Here the CDR3 reads CAISETTGGSGYTF. CDR3 sequence (DNA): TGTGCCATCAGTGAGACGACAGGGGGCAGTGGCTACACCTTC.